These 28 T cell receptor beta chains originate from one sample sequenced in a study of blood T cell repertoires in COVID-19. The protocol was immunoSEQ multiplex PCR, while the TCRdb copy is restricted to in-frame clones and leaves out a portion. The repertoire holds under 45,000 clones, roughly 89% seen once, with just under 8.5% in the top ten. Sequences were obtained from peripheral blood. The source of these receptors is a man aged 55 to 70 with active COVID-19.

This chain uses TRBV20-1 with TRBJ2-1, with TRBD2 as a possible D gene (5 bases). V gave up 3 bases and J gave up 0 bases, with 9 bases separating them. The CDR3 runs 14 residues. Per the germline V gene, CDR1 is DFQATT and CDR2 is SNEGSKA (reference sequence). CDR3 amino acids: CSASFEGSYNEQFF. In DNA, the CDR3 is TGCAGTGCTAGTTTTGAGGGCTCCTACAATGAGCAGTTCTTC.

The gene calls are TRBV19 and TRBJ2-7, with a weak D call TRBD1 (5 bases). V dropped 10 bases and J dropped 2 bases, with 15 bases sitting between them. The V gene's germline CDR1 is LNHDA and CDR2 SQIVND (reference sequence). The CDR3 is 13 amino acids. CDR3 loop: CATIDSQTYEQYF. In DNA form, the CDR3 reads TGTGCCACTATAGACAGCCAGACCTACGAGCAGTACTTC.

The chain joins TRBV4-3 to TRBJ1-1; D call uncertain. This CDR3 spans 13 amino acids. Germline CDR1 LGHNA, CDR2 YSLEER. V dropped 0 bases and J dropped 4 bases, with 6 bases sitting between them. The CDR3 DNA sequence: TGCGCCAGCAGCCAAGAGAGGAGCACTGAAGCTTTCTTT. It yields the protein CASSQERSTEAFF.

This chain links TRBV30 with TRBJ2-5; 16 bases match TRBD2. The CDR3 is 15 residues long. V was clipped by 5 bases and J by 5 bases; unmatched bases: 5. Germline CDR1 reads GTSNPN; CDR2 reads SVGIG (reference sequence). The CDR3 DNA reads as TGTGCCTGGGGGACTAGCGGGAGGGCCGATGAGACCCAGTACTTC. It encodes CAWGTSGRADETQYF. The variable domain in full, completed from reference TRBV30 and TRBJ2-5, reads SQTIHQWPATLVQPVGSPLSLECTVEGTSNPNLYWYRQAAGRGLQLLFYSVGIGQISSEVPQNLSASRPQDRQFILSSKKLLLSDSGFYLCAWGTSGRADETQYFGPGTRLLVL.

The chain links TRBV19 to TRBJ1-4, with D possibly TRBD1 on 5 matching bases. Trimming left V 10 bases short and J 6 bases short, with 18 bases between. The germline gives CDR1 LNHDA, CDR2 SQIVND (reference sequence). The CDR3 consists of 14 residues. CDR3 residues: CATKWAGGDEKLFF. In nucleotides, the CDR3 is TGTGCCACGAAGTGGGCGGGGGGGGATGAAAAACTGTTTTTT.

This clone was found a few times. This rearrangement joins TRBV4-2 to TRBJ2-7; TRBD2 matches 9 bases. J gave up 2 bases and V 1 base, and 12 bases lay outside the gene matches. Germline V gene data show CDR1 as LGHNA and CDR2 as YNFKEQ. This CDR3 comprises 18 residues. The DNA of the CDR3 is TGTGCCAGCAGCCAAGTCTACCTGACTAGCGGTAGTCCCTACGAGCAGTACTTC. It translates to CASSQVYLTSGSPYEQYF.

The V gene is TRBV5-1, the J gene TRBJ2-7, with 11 bases aligning to TRBD2. The trim removed 4 bases at V and 7 bases at J, leaving 10 bases unmatched. The length of the CDR3 is 15 residues. Looked up from germline, CDR1 is SGHRS and CDR2 is YFSETQ. DNA for the CDR3: TGCGCCAGCAGCCGTATAGCGGGAGGGCCGGGTGAGCAGTACTTC. This codes for CASSRIAGGPGEQYF. Complete variable domain (other parts from reference TRBV5-1 and TRBJ2-7): KAGVTQTPRYLIKTRGQQVTLSCSPISGHRSVSWYQQTPGQGLQFLFEYFSETQRNKGNFPGRFSGRQFSNSRSEMNVSTLELGDSALYLCASSRIAGGPGEQYFGPGTRLTVT.

The chain has TRBV6-1 and TRBJ2-3, with 8 nucleotides matching TRBD1. The CDR3 covers 18 residues. The V segment lost 4 bases and the J segment 4 bases; nucleotides outside the gene matches: 16. Germline V gene lookup returns CDR1 MNHNS and CDR2 SASEGT. CDR3 protein: CASSAPDRESRRADTQYF. The CDR3, as DNA: TGTGCCAGCAGTGCGCCGGACAGGGAATCTCGCCGCGCAGATACGCAGTATTTT.

This chain uses TRBV19 with TRBJ1-4; 10 positions agree with TRBD1. Germline lookup yields CDR1 LNHDA and CDR2 SQIVND (reference sequence). Losses at the gene ends were 3 bases for V and 7 bases for J; bases not matched to a gene: 5. This CDR3 contains 15 residues. The CDR3 spells CASSIPTGGSEKLFF. The CDR3 bases are TGTGCCAGTAGTATCCCGACAGGGGGCAGTGAAAAACTGTTTTTT.

J is TRBJ1-4 and V is TRBV5-1; D is ambiguous. This CDR3 is 14 amino acids long. Trimming pared 4 bases from V and 0 bases from J, leaving 7 bases between. CDR1 and CDR2 (germline): SGHRS, YFSETQ. The CDR3 DNA reads as TGCGCCAGCAGCGTCGGGTCAACTAATGAAAAACTGTTTTTT. Translating gives CASSVGSTNEKLFF.

This clone appeared a single time. The rearrangement joins TRBV28 to TRBJ2-7; D may be TRBD2 (6 bases). V was cut by 3 bases and J by 2 bases, with 14 bases left in between. Germline lookup yields CDR1 MDHEN and CDR2 SYDVKM. This CDR3 region has 15 residues. The CDR3 DNA reads TGTGCCAGCAGTTTCTACTTGGGGGGTACCTACGAGCAGTACTTC. Protein product: CASSFYLGGTYEQYF.

This clone was detected once. The chain uses TRBV19 and TRBJ1-4; the match to TRBD1 covers 7 bases. The ends lost 9 bases at V and 0 bases at J; junction bases unmatched: 10. There are 16 residues in the CDR3. Per the germline V gene, CDR1 is LNHDA and CDR2 is SQIVND (reference sequence). The CDR3 DNA sequence: TGTGCCAGCTCGGATAGGGGGCCTGCAACTAATGAAAAACTGTTTTTT. Encoded protein: CASSDRGPATNEKLFF.

The rearrangement uses TRBV27 and TRBJ2-2, with D maybe TRBD1 (5 bases). The CDR3 contains 14 residues. Germline V gives CDR1 MNHEY, CDR2 SMNVEV (reference sequence). V lost 0 bases, J lost 6 bases, and 8 bases lay in between. The CDR3 is CASSLSGVAGELFF. For the CDR3, the DNA is TGTGCCAGCAGTTTATCAGGGGTGGCCGGGGAGCTGTTTTTT.

This clone was recorded once. The rearrangement links TRBV28 to TRBJ2-3; D not resolved. The CDR3 is 16 amino acids. Germline V gene data show CDR1 as MDHEN and CDR2 as SYDVKM. V was clipped by 6 bases and J by 2 bases, with 18 bases between them. CDR3 residues: CASSRSDSLDTDTQYF. The CDR3 DNA follows: TGTGCCAGCAGCCGCTCAGACTCGTTAGACACAGATACGCAGTATTTT.

The chain joins TRBV5-1 to TRBJ1-5; TRBD1 matches 8 bases. V shed 4 bases and J 7 bases; nucleotides not matched to a gene: 7. Germline V CDR1 and CDR2: SGHRS, YFSETQ. The CDR3 runs 14 residues. The CDR3 loop reads CASSPGQGGQPQHF. The CDR3 DNA reads as TGCGCCAGCAGCCCCGGACAGGGAGGACAGCCCCAGCATTTT.

The chain recombines TRBV11-3 with TRBJ1-2; 7 bases agree with TRBD1. Germline V gene data show CDR1 as SGHNT and CDR2 as YENEEA. Losses at the gene ends were 0 bases for V and 8 bases for J; bases not matched to a gene: 3. The length of the CDR3 is 13 residues. CDR3 in amino acids: CASSLEGGKGYTF. The DNA of the CDR3 is TGTGCCAGCAGCTTAGAAGGGGGCAAAGGCTACACCTTC. Combining the CDR3 with reference TRBV11-3 and TRBJ1-2 gives the whole variable domain EAGVVQSPRYKIIEKKQPVAFWCNPISGHNTLYWYLQNLGQGPELLIRYENEEAVDDSQLPKDRFSAERLKGVDSTLKIQPAELGDSAVYLCASSLEGGKGYTFGSGTRLTVV.

This sequence joins TRBV28 and TRBJ2-7, with 11 bases identical to TRBD1. Trimming removed 4 bases from V and 3 bases from J; junction bases left unmatched: 2. This CDR3 has 14 residues. Germline loops: CDR1 MDHEN, CDR2 SYDVKM. In nucleotides, the CDR3 is TGTGCCAGCAGTTCCGGGACAGGGGGCTACGAGCAGTACTTC. This gives the protein CASSSGTGGYEQYF.

Regarding this clone: This CDR3 is also generated by other DNA sequences in the sample. The chain is built from TRBV11-2 and TRBJ1-3; unclear D gene. CDR3 length equals 14 residues. From germline, CDR1 is SGHAT and CDR2 FQNNGV. With 1 base removed from V and 0 bases from J, the gap between germline ends came to 4 bases. CDR3 nucleotides: TGTGCCAGCAGCTTAGGGAGCTCTGGAAACACCATATATTTT. Protein: CASSLGSSGNTIYF. Full variable domain (outside the CDR3, taken from reference TRBV11-2 and TRBJ1-3): EAGVAQSPRYKIIEKRQSVAFWCNPISGHATLYWYQQILGQGPKLLIQFQNNGVVDDSQLPKDRFSAERLKGVDSTLKIQPAKLEDSAVYLCASSLGSSGNTIYFGEGSWLTVV.

This clone is classed as medium-sized. The chain recombines TRBV6-4 with TRBJ1-6; 7 positions match TRBD1. This CDR3 spans 14 amino acids. From germline, CDR1 is MRHNA and CDR2 SNTAGT. Trimming at V came to 10 bases and at J to 5 bases, leaving 8 bases not matched to a gene. The CDR3 sequence is CATSTGTDNSPLHF. The CDR3 nucleotides are TGTGCCACCTCGACAGGGACAGATAATTCACCCCTCCACTTT.

The CDR3: CASSATSGANEQFF. The CDR3 DNA reads as TGCGCCAGCAGCGCAACTAGCGGGGCAAATGAGCAGTTCTTC. The chain joins TRBV5-1 to TRBJ2-1; 10 nucleotides align to TRBD2. This CDR3 is built from 14 residues. Trimming took 4 bases from V and 7 from J; bases not matched to a gene: 5. Germline loops: CDR1 SGHRS, CDR2 YFSETQ.

This chain connects TRBV5-5 to TRBJ2-1, with 10 bases aligning to TRBD2. The length of the CDR3 is 15 residues. Germline V gene data show CDR1 as SGHKS and CDR2 as YYEKEE (reference sequence). The J segment lost 8 bases and the V segment lost 1 base, leaving 6 bases of the junction unmatched. CDR3 residues: CASSLSSGSIYEQFF. The CDR3 DNA reads as TGTGCCAGCAGCTTGTCTAGCGGGAGTATCTATGAGCAGTTCTTC. The variable domain in full, with the rest retrieved from reference TRBV5-5 and TRBJ2-1, is DAGVTQSPTHLIKTRGQQVTLRCSPISGHKSVSWYQQVLGQGPQFIFQYYEKEERGRGNFPDRFSARQFPNYSSELNVNALLLGDSALYLCASSLSSGSIYEQFFGPGTRLTVL.

The J gene is TRBJ2-3, the V gene TRBV10-3; D is uncertain. With 2 bases removed from V and 0 bases from J, the gap between germline ends came to 9 bases. Per germline, CDR1 ENHRY and CDR2 SYGVKD. The CDR3 has 15 residues. The CDR3 DNA reads as TGTGCCATCAGTGAGGAGGTGACCAGCACAGATACGCAGTATTTT. Amino acids: CAISEEVTSTDTQYF.

The chain couples TRBV9 to TRBJ1-2; perhaps TRBD1 as D (6 bases). The CDR3 has 15 residues. Germline V CDR1 and CDR2: SGDLS, YYNGEE. The germline V and J ends were trimmed by 4 bases and 5 bases, with 18 bases remaining between them. The DNA for the CDR3 is TGTGCCAGCAGCCCAGTAGCGGGGGCAGAATATGGCTACACCTTC. Its protein product is CASSPVAGAEYGYTF.

This chain joins TRBV10-3 and TRBJ1-1; D is ambiguous. V dropped 0 bases and J dropped 8 bases, with 10 bases sitting between them. CDR1 and CDR2 (germline): ENHRY, SYGVKD. This CDR3 contains 13 residues. CDR3 residues: CAISESSAGEAFF. The CDR3 region has the DNA TGTGCCATCAGTGAGTCCTCAGCCGGGGAAGCTTTCTTT.

In its sample, this clone is medium-sized. The chain links TRBV4-1 to TRBJ2-5, with no clear D. V was cut by 0 bases and J by 1 base, with 15 bases left in between. Germline CDR1 is MGHRA and CDR2 is YSYEKL. The CDR3 is 17 residues long. Here the CDR3 DNA reads TGCGCCAGCAGCCAAGAATTCCCTAGTAACGGCCAAGAGACCCAGTACTTC. Amino acid sequence: CASSQEFPSNGQETQYF.

V usage is TRBV19 and J usage is TRBJ1-1, with 10 nucleotides matching TRBD1. Germline CDR1 is LNHDA and CDR2 is SQIVND (reference sequence). CDR3 length: 16 amino acids. V lost 5 bases, J lost 5 bases, and 11 bases stayed unmatched. CDR3 in DNA: TGTGCCAGTAGTGCGGTTGGGACAGGGGTTAGGACTGAAGCTTTCTTT. Protein: CASSAVGTGVRTEAFF. Using reference TRBV19 and TRBJ1-1 for the parts outside the CDR3, the full variable domain is DGGITQSPKYLFRKEGQNVTLSCEQNLNHDAMYWYRQDPGQGLRLIYYSQIVNDFQKGDIAEGYSVSREKKESFPLTVTSAQKNPTAFYLCASSAVGTGVRTEAFFGQGTRLTVV.

The chain uses TRBV5-4 and TRBJ2-1, with 8 bases identical to TRBD2. Germline values: CDR1 SGHNT, CDR2 YYREEE (reference sequence). The CDR3 extends over 16 amino acids. V gave up 4 bases and J gave up 5 bases; unmatched junction bases: 11. The CDR3 protein is CASSPRSGSGDNEQFF. CDR3 nucleotides: TGTGCCAGCAGCCCCCGGAGCGGGAGTGGGGACAATGAGCAGTTCTTC.

V gene TRBV6-5 combines with J gene TRBJ1-5; D possibly corresponds to TRBD1 (6 bases). The CDR3 has 14 residues. Germline V gene lookup returns CDR1 MNHEY and CDR2 SVGAGI. V was pared by 8 bases and J by 6 bases, with 17 bases between. The CDR3 sequence is CASGRGNHGQPQHF. The DNA for the CDR3 is TGTGCCAGCGGGAGGGGGAATCATGGTCAGCCCCAGCATTTT.